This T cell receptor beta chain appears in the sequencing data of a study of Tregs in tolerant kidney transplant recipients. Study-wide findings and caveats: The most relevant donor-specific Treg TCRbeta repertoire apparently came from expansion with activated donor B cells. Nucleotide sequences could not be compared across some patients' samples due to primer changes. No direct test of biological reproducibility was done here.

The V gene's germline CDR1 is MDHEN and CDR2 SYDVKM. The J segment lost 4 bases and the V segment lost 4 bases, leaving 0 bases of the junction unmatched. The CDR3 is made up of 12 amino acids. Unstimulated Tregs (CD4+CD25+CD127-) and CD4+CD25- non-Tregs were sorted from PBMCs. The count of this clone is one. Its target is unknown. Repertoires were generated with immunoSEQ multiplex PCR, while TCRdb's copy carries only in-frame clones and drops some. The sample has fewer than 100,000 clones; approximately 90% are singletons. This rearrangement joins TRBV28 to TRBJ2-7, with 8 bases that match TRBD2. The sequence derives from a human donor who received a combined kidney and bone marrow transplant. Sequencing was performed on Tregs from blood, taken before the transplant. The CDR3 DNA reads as TGTGCCAGCAGTTCGGGGGGGTACGAGCAGTACTTC. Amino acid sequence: CASSSGGYEQYF.